The rows below give T cell receptor beta chains drawn from one sample of a study of blood T cell repertoires in COVID-19. Generated by immunoSEQ multiplex PCR, the TCRdb table keeps only in-frame clones and is missing some. The sample has hundreds of thousands of clones; approximately 84% are singletons. Source material: PBMCs or T cells enriched from blood (not recorded which). These receptors were collected from a man aged 18 to 30 who had recovered from COVID-19. Both conserved end residues are part of each CDR3. The D gene is left open where the match is weak. The listing skips clone size in some rows; elsewhere it reads once, few, many or a size class.

V	size	J	D	DNA	CDR3
TRBV5-4	.	TRBJ2-7	.	TGTGCCAGCAGCCCACCAGGGTGGAACGAGCAGTACTTC	CASSPPGWNEQYF
TRBV6-5	.	TRBJ1-2	.	TGTGCCAGCAGTTACTCGATGAACATATACGATGGCTACACCTTC	CASSYSMNIYDGYTF
TRBV27	.	TRBJ2-7	.	TGTGCCAGCAGTTTTTCTAGGACAACTACCTACGAGCAGTACTTC	CASSFSRTTTYEQYF
TRBV19	.	TRBJ1-2	TRBD1	TGTGCCAGTAGTTCCGGGGGCCAGGGGGCAAGCGTGAATGGCTACACCTTC	CASSSGGQGASVNGYTF
TRBV11-2	.	TRBJ1-2	.	TGTGCCAGCAGCCGGGACACTAACTATGGCTACACCTTC	CASSRDTNYGYTF
TRBV7-9	.	TRBJ2-3	TRBD1	TGTGCCAGCAGCTTAGTAGGTGGACAGGGCACAGATACGCAGTATTTT	CASSLVGGQGTDTQYF
TRBV24-1	.	TRBJ2-1	.	TGTGCCACCAGTGACCCGACTAGTCTTTCCTATGAGCAGTTCTTC	CATSDPTSLSYEQFF
TRBV3-1/TRBV3-2	.	TRBJ2-7	TRBD2	TGTGCCAGCAGCCAAGATGCGCTAGCGGGGTACACCTACGAGCAGTACTTC	CASSQDALAGYTYEQYF
TRBV5-5	.	TRBJ2-7	TRBD1	TGTGCCAGCAGCGGGGGACAGGGCATTTCCTACGAGCAGTACTTC	CASSGGQGISYEQYF
TRBV11-2	.	TRBJ2-3	TRBD2	TGTGCCAGCAGCTTAACGACTAGCGGGGGGAGGGCAGATACGCAGTATTTT	CASSLTTSGGRADTQYF
TRBV15	.	TRBJ2-2	TRBD1	TGTGCCACCAGCCGACAAATTACAGGGGCGACCGGGGAGCTGTTTTTT	CATSRQITGATGELFF
TRBV7-2	.	TRBJ2-5	.	TGTGCCAGCAGCTTAGCGGGGCCGGGTGAGACCCAGTACTTC	CASSLAGPGETQYF
TRBV9	.	TRBJ2-2	.	TGTGCCAGCAGCGTAGCCTGGCAGGACACCGGGGAGCTGTTTTTT	CASSVAWQDTGELFF
TRBV24-1	.	TRBJ2-3	TRBD2	TGTGCCACCAGTGAGGGACTAGCGGGGCCTGCGGATACGCAGTATTTT	CATSEGLAGPADTQYF
TRBV12-3/TRBV12-4	.	TRBJ1-1	.	TGTGCCAGCCGTACCAGGTTGAACACTGAAGCTTTCTTT	CASRTRLNTEAFF
TRBV2	.	TRBJ1-2	TRBD1	TGTGCCAGCAGGGTCGGGACAGGGCCTAACTATGGCTACACCTTC	CASRVGTGPNYGYTF
TRBV19	.	TRBJ2-7	.	TGTGCCAGTAGTTTCCTGAGCGGCGAGCAGTACTTC	CASSFLSGEQYF
TRBV6-4	.	TRBJ2-1	TRBD1	TGTGCCAGCAGTGAGAGCTTGGACAGGGGGGTTAATGAGCAGTTCTTC	CASSESLDRGVNEQFF
TRBV2	.	TRBJ1-1	.	TGTGCCAGCAGCTATAGCGGCGAAGCTTTCTTT	CASSYSGEAFF
TRBV10-2	.	TRBJ1-5	.	TGCGCCAGCAGTGACAATGCCGGAGTCAATCAGCCCCAGCATTTT	CASSDNAGVNQPQHF
TRBV2	.	TRBJ2-5	TRBD2	TGTGCCAGCAGTGGAAGGCCAGCGGGAGGTGGAGAGACCCAGTACTTC	CASSGRPAGGGETQYF
TRBV4-1	.	TRBJ1-6	.	TGCGCCAGCAGCCAAGTGCGTCAGGGAGGCTCCTATAATTCACCCCTCCACTTT	CASSQVRQGGSYNSPLHF
TRBV5-1	.	TRBJ1-5	TRBD1	TGCGCCAGCTCGCCGGGGACAGAAAGGAATCAGCCCCAGCATTTT	CASSPGTERNQPQHF
TRBV2	.	TRBJ1-4	.	TGTGCCAGCAGTACGGGGGACGGCAATGAAAAACTGTTTTTT	CASSTGDGNEKLFF
TRBV19	.	TRBJ1-1	.	TGTGCCACCAGCTGGGGGAGCGGGGGCGCGGTGAACACTGAAGCTTTCTTT	CATSWGSGGAVNTEAFF
TRBV7-2	.	TRBJ1-2	TRBD1	TGTGCCAGCAGCGGGAACAGGGGTGGATATGGCTACACCTTC	CASSGNRGGYGYTF
TRBV7-8	once	TRBJ2-5	TRBD2	TGTGCCAGCAGCTTAGCGCAGGCTAGCGGGAGTCTAAAGACCCAGTACTTC	CASSLAQASGSLKTQYF
TRBV11-3	.	TRBJ2-1	.	TGTGCCAGCAGTTTTCTTGAGGTTGAGCAGTTCTTC	CASSFLEVEQFF
TRBV5-1	once	TRBJ1-3	.	TGCGCCAGCAGCTTGGACAACTCTGGAAACACCATATATTTT	CASSLDNSGNTIYF
TRBV29-1	.	TRBJ1-6	TRBD1	TGCAGCGTCTGCCAGGGGGCTGGTTCACCCCTCCACTTT	CSVCQGAGSPLHF
TRBV3-1/TRBV3-2	.	TRBJ2-5	TRBD2	TGTGCCAGCTCCCGGGGGACTAGCGGGGGTGAGACCCAGTACTTC	CASSRGTSGGETQYF
TRBV11-3	few	TRBJ2-7	.	TGTGCCAGCAGCCGTCAGGGTAACGAGCAGTACTTC	CASSRQGNEQYF
TRBV27	.	TRBJ2-7	.	TGTGCCAGCAGTTTCTCGCAGGGTTTGACCTACGAGCAGTACTTC	CASSFSQGLTYEQYF
TRBV7-2	.	TRBJ2-5	.	TGTGCCAGCAGCCCTGGGGCCCGGGAGCGGGAGACCCAGTACTTC	CASSPGARERETQYF
TRBV7-8	.	TRBJ1-5	TRBD1	TGTGCCAGCAGCAAGGACAGGGTCGATCAGCCCCAGCATTTT	CASSKDRVDQPQHF
TRBV28	.	TRBJ1-2	TRBD1	TGTGCCAGCAGGGACAGGGTGGAGGGTGGTGGCTACACCTTC	CASRDRVEGGGYTF
TRBV28	.	TRBJ1-6	TRBD1	TGTGCCAGCAGATTAGGGGACAGAAATTCACCCCTCCACTTT	CASRLGDRNSPLHF
TRBV3-1/TRBV3-2	once	TRBJ2-5	.	TGTGCCAGCAGCCAAGATCCCGCCGGGGAGACCCAGTACTTC	CASSQDPAGETQYF
TRBV21-1	.	TRBJ2-5	.	TGTGCCAGCATGCTACCCCGGGAGACCCAGTACTTC	CASMLPRETQYF
TRBV27	.	TRBJ1-5	.	TGTGCCAGCAGTGACGGGGGGCCGGGTCAGCCCCAGCATTTT	CASSDGGPGQPQHF
TRBV19	.	TRBJ1-5	.	TGTGCCAGTAGTATAGTCCTCTATCAGCCCCAGCATTTT	CASSIVLYQPQHF
TRBV15	.	TRBJ1-4	.	TGTGCCACCAGCAGACAGCGGCGAGCTAATGAAAAACTGTTTTTT	CATSRQRRANEKLFF
TRBV5-1	.	TRBJ2-5	TRBD2	TGCGCCAGCAACTTCAGGGACTACCATTACCAAGAGACCCAGTACTTC	CASNFRDYHYQETQYF
TRBV6-5	.	TRBJ1-6	TRBD1	TGTGCCAGCAGTTCAAAGACAGGGCCCTTGGTGAAGCCCCTCCACTTT	CASSSKTGPLVKPLHF
TRBV5-6	once	TRBJ2-7	.	TGTGCCAGCAGCTTGAATCCTGGCAGGGCCTACGAGCAGTACTTC	CASSLNPGRAYEQYF